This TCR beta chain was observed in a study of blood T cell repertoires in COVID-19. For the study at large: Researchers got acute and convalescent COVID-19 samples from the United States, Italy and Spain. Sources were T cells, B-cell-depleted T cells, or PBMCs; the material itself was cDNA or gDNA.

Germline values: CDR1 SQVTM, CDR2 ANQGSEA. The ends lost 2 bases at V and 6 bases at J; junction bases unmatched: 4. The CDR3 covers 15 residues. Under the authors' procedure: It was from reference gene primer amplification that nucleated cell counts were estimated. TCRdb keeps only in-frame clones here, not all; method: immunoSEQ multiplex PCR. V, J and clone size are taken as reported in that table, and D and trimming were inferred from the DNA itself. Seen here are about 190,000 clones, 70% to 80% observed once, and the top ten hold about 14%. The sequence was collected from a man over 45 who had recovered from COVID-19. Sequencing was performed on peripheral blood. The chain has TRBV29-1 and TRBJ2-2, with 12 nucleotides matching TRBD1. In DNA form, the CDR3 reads TGCAGCGTTGAATTGGGGGACAGGGGGCCCGGGGAGCTGTTTTTT. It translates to CSVELGDRGPGELFF.